This is a list of T cell receptor beta chains from one sample in a study of blood T cells in healthy people across ages. TCRdb called the 5' RACE reads again in MiXCR, with one record for every CDR3 protein. Of some 560,000 distinct CDR3 sequences in the sample, around a quarter were seen once. The same data also contributed to another study, on T cells of mothers and their children.

The sequencing sample was made of blood. The receptors originated from a boy younger than 10 in good health. CDR3s leave out the opening cysteine and the closing phenylalanine or tryptophan.

v_gene	j_gene	CDR3aa
TRBV2	TRBJ2-6	ASSDIQPSGANVLT
TRBV25-1	TRBJ1-1	ASGPGRENTEAF
TRBV5-1	NA	ASSLEQGGGYEQY
TRBV11-2	TRBJ2-7	ASSLGTGASFYEQY
TRBV29-1	TRBJ1-2	SVVTPRGVNYGYT
TRBV2	TRBJ2-3	ASSRGGTSTDTQY
TRBV15	TRBJ2-4	ATSRVQREFKNIQY
TRBV12-3/TRBV12-4	TRBJ1-2	ASSPPRDNYGYT
TRBV3-1	TRBJ2-7	ASSQVGQGISSYEQY
TRBV7-2	TRBJ1-1	ASSFATSVGTEAF
TRBV5-1	TRBJ2-1	ASSSGLVGNEQF
TRBV20-1	TRBJ1-5	SARELQGANQPQH
TRBV6-2/TRBV6-3	TRBJ2-5	ASSFDRGLQETQY
TRBV5-5	TRBJ2-5	ASSPEGIQETQY
TRBV3-1	NA	ASSQAAGLAGGNEQF
TRBV18	TRBJ2-1	ASSPPRARGGEQF
TRBV2	TRBJ2-3	ASSPPGLVAPGGQY
TRBV12-3/TRBV12-4	TRBJ2-3	ASRGLAGRTDTQY
TRBV9	TRBJ2-1	ASSVEAGEQF
TRBV28	TRBJ2-7	ASSIPLGPYEQY
TRBV6-1	TRBJ2-2	ASNKGAANTGELF
TRBV24-1	TRBJ2-2	ATSAPVERGEAGELF
TRBV6-5	TRBJ2-7	ASSYGLPESGEQY
TRBV10-3	TRBJ2-5	AISAQLETQY
TRBV28	TRBJ1-2	ASSGTGHHYGYT
TRBV2	TRBJ1-2	ASTTGTNYGYT
TRBV29-1	TRBJ1-1	STLDVVGTEAF
TRBV20-1	TRBJ2-7	SARPQGDWYEQY
TRBV12-3/TRBV12-4	TRBJ2-2	ASSLRGSTGELF
TRBV27	TRBJ2-3	ASSSPWRGSDTQY
TRBV4-2	TRBJ1-2	ASSQISSTGPHYGYT
TRBV7-2	TRBJ1-5	ASSDSGYQPQH